Shown below are 16 T cell receptor beta chains from a single sample sequenced in a study of cytomegalovirus exposure and HLA in healthy donors. In the PCR, 60 Vbeta and 13 Jbeta primers were used. Generated by immunoSEQ multiplex PCR, the TCRdb table keeps only in-frame clones and is missing some. The sample shows approximately 42,000 clones, over 70% of them seen only once. Sequencing input: PBMCs. All receptors derive from a man in his fifties or sixties in good health and CMV-seronegative.

The chain is built from TRBV6-5 and TRBJ2-7; TRBD1 agrees at 7 bases. The CDR3 length is 15 residues. From germline, CDR1 is MNHEY and CDR2 SVGAGI. Germline trimming cut 0 bases from V and 5 bases from J; bases unmatched to any gene: 7. The CDR3 DNA sequence: TGTGCCAGCAGTTACTCGGTACAGGGGCCTGACGAGCAGTACTTC. Translation: CASSYSVQGPDEQYF.

The chain is built from TRBV10-3 and TRBJ2-2; 8 positions match TRBD1. Trimming cost V 8 bases and J 4 bases; bases outside gene matches: 12. Per the germline V gene, CDR1 is ENHRY and CDR2 is SYGVKD. This CDR3 has 16 residues. CDR3 sequence: CAIGYVRGRRTGELFF. The CDR3 bases are TGTGCCATCGGTTACGTCAGGGGGCGCCGCACCGGGGAGCTGTTTTTT.

The rearrangement uses TRBV19 and TRBJ1-2; the D gene is possibly TRBD1 (6 bases). This CDR3 is built from 14 residues. V lost 5 bases to trimming and J lost 3 bases, with 13 bases between them. Germline V gene lookup returns CDR1 LNHDA and CDR2 SQIVND (reference sequence). The DNA of the CDR3 is TGTGCCAGTAGTGCTATACAGGGTTACTATGGCTACACCTTC. Its translation: CASSAIQGYYGYTF.

V usage is TRBV11-3 and J usage is TRBJ2-1; perhaps TRBD1 as D (5 bases). The V gene's germline CDR1 is SGHNT and CDR2 YENEEA. Deletions cut 2 bases from V and 7 bases from J, with 15 bases between. CDR3 length: 15 residues. CDR3 region: CASSLRQGGINEQFF. The CDR3 nucleotides read TGTGCCAGCAGCTTACGGCAGGGTGGTATAAATGAGCAGTTCTTC.

This chain links TRBV27 with TRBJ2-3; 12 nucleotides match TRBD2. Germline loops: CDR1 MNHEY, CDR2 SMNVEV (reference sequence). J gave up 6 bases and V 5 bases, and 9 bases lay outside the gene matches. CDR3 length: 16 amino acids. CDR3 protein: CASSHYLAGGADTQYF. CDR3 sequence (DNA): TGTGCCAGCAGTCATTATCTAGCGGGGGGGGCCGATACGCAGTATTTT.

In this sample, this clone turned up once. Relative to the germline gene, one junction end is altered; a read error may explain this. The chain carries TRBV7-9 and TRBJ2-5; weak D call: TRBD1 (5 bases). Germline values: CDR1 SEHNR, CDR2 FQNEAQ (reference sequence). CDR3 length: 13 amino acids. The CDR3 spells CSSSLDMGETQYF. CDR3 DNA: TGTTCCAGCAGCTTGGACATGGGAGAGACCCAGTACTTC. Drawing the rest from reference TRBV7-9 and TRBJ2-5, the complete variable domain is DTGVSQNPRHKITKRGQNVTFRCDPISEHNRLYWYRQTLGQGPEFLTYFQNEAQLEKSRLLSDRFSAERPKGSFSTLEIQRTEQGDSAMYLCSSSLDMGETQYFGPGTRLLVL.

CDR3: CASSFPGGQETSNYGYTF. The CDR3 coding sequence is TGTGCCAGCAGCTTCCCTGGGGGACAGGAGACATCTAACTATGGCTACACCTTC. The chain employs TRBV5-4 and TRBJ1-2; 8 nucleotides match TRBD1. V dropped 2 bases and J dropped 0; count of bases not matched to a gene: 12. CDR1 and CDR2 (germline): SGHNT, YYREEE (reference sequence). CDR3 length equals 18 residues.

The chain employs TRBV15 and TRBJ2-7; no clear D. Germline CDR1 LNHNV, CDR2 YYDKDF (reference sequence). This CDR3 region has 14 residues. V lost 0 bases to trimming and J lost 1 base, with 7 bases between them. The DNA for the CDR3 is TGTGCCACCAGCAGAGACAGGCTGTCCTACGAGCAGTACTTC. It is translated as CATSRDRLSYEQYF.

This CDR3 is CASRPLAGGRAEQFF. DNA of the CDR3: TGTGCCAGCAGGCCTCTAGCGGGAGGGCGGGCTGAGCAGTTCTTC. The chain is built from TRBV6-6 and TRBJ2-1; the match to TRBD2 covers 12 bases. Germline V gene data show CDR1 as MNHNY and CDR2 as SVGAGI (reference sequence). This CDR3 spans 15 amino acids. V gave up 6 bases and J gave up 9 bases; unmatched junction bases: 9.

The chain recombines TRBV6-5 with TRBJ1-5, with 7 bases lining up with TRBD1. Trimming cost V 5 bases and J 2 bases; bases outside gene matches: 6. Germline V gives CDR1 MNHEY, CDR2 SVGAGI. The CDR3 contains 15 residues. CDR3 sequence: CASSPTGYGNQPQHF. In DNA, the CDR3 is TGTGCCAGCAGTCCGACAGGGTATGGCAATCAGCCCCAGCATTTT.

V is TRBV6-5 and J is TRBJ1-1; TRBD1 might be the D (5 bases). This CDR3 spans 14 amino acids. Trimming pared 10 bases from V and 10 bases from J, leaving 25 bases between. Germline CDR1 MNHEY, CDR2 SVGAGI. CDR3 protein: CATERGADMRVAFF. For the CDR3, the DNA is TGTGCCACCGAAAGGGGCGCAGACATGAGAGTAGCTTTCTTT.

V is TRBV10-3 and J is TRBJ2-5; TRBD2 aligns across 10 bases. This CDR3 region has 15 residues. Germline-derived CDR1 and CDR2 are ENHRY and SYGVKD. Germline trimming cut 5 bases from V and 1 base from J; bases unmatched to any gene: 4. The CDR3 spells CAISSGRAAQETQYF. As DNA, the CDR3 is TGTGCCATCAGTAGCGGGAGGGCAGCCCAAGAGACCCAGTACTTC.

CDR3 sequence: CASNRDSRSPRTGELFF. CDR3 bases: TGTGCCAGCAACCGGGATAGCCGATCCCCGCGGACCGGGGAGCTGTTTTTT. The chain has TRBV28 and TRBJ2-2; TRBD2 might be the D (5 bases). V was pared by 7 bases and J by 5 bases, with 23 bases between. The CDR3 covers 17 residues. Germline loops: CDR1 MDHEN, CDR2 SYDVKM.

This clone was seen once. The chain employs TRBV6-6 and TRBJ2-1; 7 bases fit TRBD1. V gave up 5 bases and J gave up 7 bases; unmatched junction bases: 8. CDR1 is MNHNY, CDR2 SVGAGI, per germline (reference sequence). This CDR3 comprises 14 residues. Here the CDR3 DNA reads TGTGCCAGCAGTGGGGACAGTCTGGGTAATGAGCAGTTCTTC. Protein: CASSGDSLGNEQFF.

A few counts support this clone. The rearrangement uses TRBV7-8 and TRBJ1-5, with a weak D call TRBD1 (5 bases). The CDR3 length is 16 residues. Germline CDR1 is SGHVS and CDR2 is FQNEAQ. The germline V and J ends were trimmed by 2 bases and 0 bases, with 11 bases remaining between them. The CDR3 DNA is TGTGCCAGCAGCTTAAACGCGGGGGTTAGCAATCAGCCCCAGCATTTT. As protein: CASSLNAGVSNQPQHF.

The chain carries TRBV18 and TRBJ2-3, with D unclear. With 2 bases removed from V and 4 bases from J, the gap between germline ends came to 13 bases. The germline V gene has CDR1 KGHSH and CDR2 LQKENI. The CDR3 is made up of 15 amino acids. CDR3 sequence: CASSPGPVWADTQYF. The CDR3 DNA reads as TGTGCCAGCTCACCAGGGCCGGTGTGGGCAGATACGCAGTATTTT.